Presented here are 15 T cell receptor beta chains from one specimen sequenced in a study of T cell repertoires in cytomegalovirus infection. TCRdb called the reads again in MiXCR, with one record for every CDR3 protein. The sample records fewer than 200,000 distinct CDR3 sequences, approximately 15% being singletons. The sample comprised PBMCs. The receptors here all came from a human donor in good health (CMV status not recorded). Some clones in this sample may be carry-over from other donors' samples.

In its sample, this clonotype was seen many times. The V gene is TRBV10-3, the J gene TRBJ2-7; perhaps TRBD2 as D (7 bases). The CDR3 extends over 14 amino acids. The ends were cut back, 3 bases at V and 4 bases at J, with 13 bases in the middle. Germline values: CDR1 ENHRY, CDR2 SYGVKD. The CDR3 region is CAISEGGGGYEQYF. The CDR3 DNA reads as TGTGCCATCAGTGAAGGGGGGGGAGGGTACGAGCAGTACTTC.

This clonotype showed up many times. This rearrangement joins TRBV19 to TRBJ1-1, with 8 bases lining up with TRBD1. Germline CDR1 LNHDA, CDR2 SQIVND (reference sequence). The CDR3 loop spans 14 amino acids. J gave up 1 base and V 8 bases, and 6 bases lay outside the gene matches. This CDR3 reads CASLGTGRNTEAFF. For the CDR3, the DNA is TGTGCCAGTCTCGGGACAGGTAGGAACACTGAAGCTTTCTTT.

The chain links TRBV12-3 or TRBV12-4 to TRBJ2-2, with TRBD2 matching over 8 bases. This CDR3 region has 13 residues. With V trimmed by 7 bases and J by 5 bases, 3 bases remained unmatched. DNA for the CDR3: TGTGCCAGCATTGTAGCGGGAACCGGGGAGCTGTTTTTT. Protein sequence: CASIVAGTGELFF.

The chain employs TRBV7-9 and TRBJ1-6; tentatively, D is TRBD1 (5 bases). CDR1 and CDR2 (germline): SEHNR, FQNEAQ (reference sequence). V was cut by 2 bases and J by 6 bases, with 8 bases left in between. CDR3 length: 14 amino acids. CDR3: CASSLLGGNSPLHF. The CDR3 DNA follows: TGTGCCAGCAGCTTATTGGGGGGTAATTCACCCCTCCACTTT.

This clonotype occurred a few times. This chain joins TRBV27 and TRBJ2-7, with 7 bases that match TRBD1. There are 15 residues in the CDR3. Per germline, CDR1 MNHEY and CDR2 SMNVEV (reference sequence). Trimming cost V 0 bases and J 4 bases; bases outside gene matches: 6. CDR3 sequence: CASSLSRQGGYEQYF. In DNA form, the CDR3 reads TGTGCCAGCAGTTTATCAAGACAGGGTGGGTACGAGCAGTACTTC.

This clonotype was seen only a few times. The chain joins TRBV28 to TRBJ1-2; no clear D gene. Germline assignment: CDR1 MDHEN and CDR2 SYDVKM. The CDR3 spans 15 residues. V lost 2 bases and J lost 0, with 10 bases in between. CDR3 protein: CASSLAELANYGYTF. CDR3 DNA sequence: TGTGCCAGCAGTTTAGCAGAGTTAGCTAACTATGGCTACACCTTC.

This clonotype came up a few times. The chain combines TRBV6-6 with TRBJ2-7; D gene uncertain. The ends were cut back, 3 bases at V and 0 bases at J, with 6 bases in the middle. This CDR3 comprises 13 residues. The germline V gene has CDR1 MNHNY and CDR2 SVGAGI (reference sequence). The CDR3 loop reads CASSYRVSYEQYF. CDR3 nucleotide sequence: TGTGCCAGCAGTTATCGGGTCTCCTACGAGCAGTACTTC.

Ten or more counts support this clonotype. V gene TRBV7-9 combines with J gene TRBJ1-5; 7 nucleotides line up with TRBD1. From germline, CDR1 is SEHNR and CDR2 FQNEAQ (reference sequence). Trimming at V came to 5 bases and at J to 9 bases, leaving 13 bases not matched to a gene. The CDR3 loop spans 15 amino acids. In DNA, the CDR3 is TGTGCCAGCAGCCCCACAGGGGCTACCCCAAGGCCCCAGCATTTT. Encoded protein: CASSPTGATPRPQHF.

The sample holds one count of this clonotype. This sequence may be a read error, since a much larger clone differs from it by one base. The rearrangement uses TRBV7-3 and TRBJ2-7, with D maybe TRBD1 (6 bases). In germline, CDR1 is SGHTA, CDR2 FQGTGA. There are 13 residues in the CDR3. Here the CDR3 reads CVSSQDSSYEQYF. For the CDR3, the DNA is TGTGTCAGCAGCCAGGACAGCTCCTACGAGCAGTACTTC.

This rearrangement joins TRBV29-1 to TRBJ2-1; a weak D match, TRBD1 (5 bases). The CDR3 consists of 13 residues. V lost 3 bases, J lost 12 bases, and 18 bases lay in between. The germline CDR1 and CDR2 sequences are SQVTM and ANQGSEA. CDR3 loop: CSVEVGQGTVQFF. CDR3 in DNA: TGCAGCGTTGAGGTGGGGCAGGGTACGGTGCAGTTCTTC.

This clonotype showed up many times. This chain joins TRBV6-1 and TRBJ2-1; TRBD2 agrees at 10 bases. There are 15 residues in the CDR3. Germline CDR1 and CDR2: MNHNS and SASEGT. Trimming removed 3 bases from V and 9 bases from J; junction bases left unmatched: 8. The CDR3 reads CASSDRAGGPGEQFF. In nucleotides, the CDR3 is TGTGCCAGCAGTGACCGAGCGGGGGGGCCAGGTGAGCAGTTCTTC.

The sample holds many counts of this clonotype. The chain has TRBV4-1 and TRBJ2-5; a weak D match, TRBD1 (5 bases). V lost 4 bases, J lost 5 bases, and 17 bases lay in between. The CDR3 has 15 residues. Germline CDR1 is MGHRA and CDR2 is YSYEKL. The CDR3 region is CASSPEGQGRETQYF. In nucleotides, the CDR3 is TGCGCCAGCAGCCCCGAAGGTCAGGGCCGGGAGACCCAGTACTTC.

This clonotype was picked up a small number of times. Here the CDR3 DNA reads TGTGCCAGCAGCTTATCACAGGGGAGTAATCAGCCCCAGCATTTT. Protein: CASSLSQGSNQPQHF. V gene TRBV7-8 combines with J gene TRBJ1-5; 7 nucleotides match TRBD1. The germline V gene encodes CDR1 SGHVS and CDR2 FQNEAQ. This CDR3 has 15 amino acids. V trimming: 2 bases; J trimming: 4 bases; junction bases outside the gene matches: 5.

The sample holds many counts of this clonotype. V gene TRBV12-3 or TRBV12-4 combines with J gene TRBJ1-6; 9 positions match TRBD1. The V and J ends lost 5 bases and 6 bases, in that order; junction bases with no gene match: 5. The CDR3 is 15 amino acids. In DNA, the CDR3 is TGTGCCAGCAGTCCTCGGACAGGGGCTAATTCACCCCTCCACTTT. This sequence encodes CASSPRTGANSPLHF.

This clonotype was seen a few times. This sequence joins TRBV12-5 and TRBJ2-1; 16 bases are shared with TRBD2. Unmatched junction bases numbered 6, after V lost 4 bases and J lost 6 bases. This CDR3 region has 17 residues. Germline lookup yields CDR1 LGHNT and CDR2 FRNRAP. CDR3 in amino acids: CASGSGLAGGPGNEQFF. The CDR3, as DNA: TGTGCTAGTGGTTCGGGACTAGCGGGAGGGCCCGGCAATGAGCAGTTCTTC. The whole variable domain, remainder taken from reference TRBV12-5 and TRBJ2-1, is DARVTQTPRHKVTEMGQEVTMRCQPILGHNTVFWYRQTMMQGLELLAYFRNRAPLDDSGMPKDRFSAEMPDATLATLKIQPSEPRDSAVYFCASGSGLAGGPGNEQFFGPGTRLTVL.